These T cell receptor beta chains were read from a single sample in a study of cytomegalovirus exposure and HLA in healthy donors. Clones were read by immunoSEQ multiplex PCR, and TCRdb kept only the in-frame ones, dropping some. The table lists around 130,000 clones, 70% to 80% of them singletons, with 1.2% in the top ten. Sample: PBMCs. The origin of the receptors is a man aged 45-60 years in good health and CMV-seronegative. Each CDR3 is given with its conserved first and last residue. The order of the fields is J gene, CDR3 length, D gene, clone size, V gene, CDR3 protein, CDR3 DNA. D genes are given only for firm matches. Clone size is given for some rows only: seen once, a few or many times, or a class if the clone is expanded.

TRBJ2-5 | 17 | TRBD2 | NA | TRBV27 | CASSLLPSGDSQETQYF | TGTGCCAGCAGCCTACTACCTAGCGGAGATTCCCAAGAGACCCAGTACTTC
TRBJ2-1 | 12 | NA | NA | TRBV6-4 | CASSDALGEQFF | TGTGCCAGCAGTGACGCCCTCGGTGAGCAGTTCTTC
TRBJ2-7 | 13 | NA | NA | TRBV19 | CASSIWGDYEQYF | TGTGCCAGTAGTATCTGGGGAGACTACGAGCAGTACTTC
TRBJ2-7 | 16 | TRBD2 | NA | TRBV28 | CASSSAAGAISYEQYF | TGTGCCAGCAGTTCCGCCGCGGGAGCAATCTCCTACGAGCAGTACTTC
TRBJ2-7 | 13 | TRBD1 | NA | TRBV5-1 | CASGRDRDYEQYF | TGCGCCAGCGGGCGGGACAGGGACTACGAGCAGTACTTC
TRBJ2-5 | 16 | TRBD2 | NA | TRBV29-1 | CSVEAFDLTSGGGQYF | TGCAGCGTTGAAGCTTTCGATTTGACTAGCGGGGGGGGCCAGTACTTC
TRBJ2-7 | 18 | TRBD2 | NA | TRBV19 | CASSIGVAGGNKSYEQYF | TGTGCCAGTAGTATAGGAGTAGCGGGAGGAAATAAGTCCTACGAGCAGTACTTC
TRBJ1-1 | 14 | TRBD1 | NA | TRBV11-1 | CASSSQGQRTEAFF | TGTGCCAGCAGCTCGCAGGGACAGCGGACTGAAGCTTTCTTT
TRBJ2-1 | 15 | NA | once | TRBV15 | CATSREAGIYNEQFF | TGTGCCACCAGCAGAGAGGCGGGAATTTACAATGAGCAGTTCTTC
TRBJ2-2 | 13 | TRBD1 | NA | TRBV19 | CASSTTGPGELFF | TGTGCCAGTAGTACGACAGGGCCCGGGGAGCTGTTTTTT
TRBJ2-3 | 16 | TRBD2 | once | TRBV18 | CASSPGLAASTDTQYF | TGTGCCAGCTCACCGGGACTAGCGGCTAGCACAGATACGCAGTATTTT
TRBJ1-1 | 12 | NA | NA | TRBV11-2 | CASSVQNTEAFF | TGTGCCAGCAGCGTCCAGAACACTGAAGCTTTCTTT
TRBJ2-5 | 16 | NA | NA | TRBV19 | CASSSPGRGPQETQYF | TGTGCCAGTAGTTCACCGGGCAGGGGTCCCCAAGAGACCCAGTACTTC
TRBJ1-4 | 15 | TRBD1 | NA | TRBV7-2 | CASSSGDRLNEKLFF | TGTGCCAGCAGCTCAGGGGACAGATTGAATGAAAAACTGTTTTTT
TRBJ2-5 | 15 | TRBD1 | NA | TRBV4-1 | CASSQPGQGVETQYF | TGCGCCAGCAGCCAACCTGGACAGGGAGTGGAGACCCAGTACTTC
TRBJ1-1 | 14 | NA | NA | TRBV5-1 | CASSLGEVNTEAFF | TGCGCCAGCAGCTTGGGGGAGGTGAACACTGAAGCTTTCTTT
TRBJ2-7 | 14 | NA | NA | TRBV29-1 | CSVEVHQGSYEQYF | TGCAGCGTTGAAGTTCACCAGGGGAGCTACGAGCAGTACTTC
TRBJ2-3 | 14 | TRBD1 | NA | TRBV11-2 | CASRTGTSTDTQYF | TGTGCCAGCCGGACAGGCACGAGCACAGATACGCAGTATTTT
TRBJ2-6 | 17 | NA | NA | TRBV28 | CASSFRTGTTGANVLTF | TGTGCCAGCAGTTTCCGAACAGGTACTACTGGGGCCAACGTCCTGACTTTC
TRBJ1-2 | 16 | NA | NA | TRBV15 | CATSRDQGGKSYGYTF | TGTGCCACCAGCAGAGATCAAGGGGGAAAGTCCTATGGCTACACCTTC
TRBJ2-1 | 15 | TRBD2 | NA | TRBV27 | CASSLTSGIYNEQFF | TGTGCCAGCAGCTTGACTAGCGGGATCTACAATGAGCAGTTCTTC
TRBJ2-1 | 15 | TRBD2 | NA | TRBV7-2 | CASRTSASYYNEQFF | TGTGCCAGCAGAACTAGCGCAAGCTACTACAATGAGCAGTTCTTC
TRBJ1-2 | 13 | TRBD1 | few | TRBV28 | CATQTGLGYGYTF | TGTGCCACCCAGACAGGGCTCGGCTATGGCTACACCTTC
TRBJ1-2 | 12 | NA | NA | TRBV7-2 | CASSLRTYGYTF | TGTGCCAGCAGCTTAAGAACTTATGGCTACACCTTC
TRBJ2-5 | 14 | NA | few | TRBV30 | CAWSSTPGRETQYF | TGTGCCTGGAGCTCTACCCCAGGGCGAGAGACCCAGTACTTC
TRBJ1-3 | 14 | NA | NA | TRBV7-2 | CASSPRGGSNTIYF | TGTGCCAGCAGTCCAAGGGGGGGGAGCAACACCATATATTTT
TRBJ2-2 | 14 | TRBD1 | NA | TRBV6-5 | CASSRQGAAGELFF | TGTGCCAGCAGTCGACAGGGGGCGGCCGGGGAGCTGTTTTTT
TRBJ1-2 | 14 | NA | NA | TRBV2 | CASSEEQVGYGYTF | TGTGCCAGCAGTGAAGAACAGGTTGGCTATGGCTACACCTTC
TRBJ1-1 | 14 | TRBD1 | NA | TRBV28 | CASISGGWGTEAFF | TGTGCCAGCATCTCAGGGGGTTGGGGCACTGAAGCTTTCTTT
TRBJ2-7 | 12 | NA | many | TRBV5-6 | CASSLVGDEQYF | TGTGCCAGCAGCTTGGTCGGGGACGAGCAGTACTTC
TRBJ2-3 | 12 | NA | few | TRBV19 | CASRGGVGTQYF | TGTGCCAGTAGAGGGGGAGTGGGGACGCAGTATTTT
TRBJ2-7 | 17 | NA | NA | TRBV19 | CASSSRGMGDVSYEQYF | TGTGCCAGTAGTTCTAGGGGGATGGGAGATGTCTCCTACGAGCAGTACTTC
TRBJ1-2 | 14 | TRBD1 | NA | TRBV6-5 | CASSYRGQGYGYTF | TGTGCCAGCAGTTACCGGGGACAGGGTTATGGCTACACCTTC
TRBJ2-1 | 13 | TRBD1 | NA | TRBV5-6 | CASSSQGAGEQFF | TGTGCCAGCAGCTCACAGGGGGCGGGTGAGCAGTTCTTC
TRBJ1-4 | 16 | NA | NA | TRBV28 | CASSRGTRLANEKLFF | TGTGCCAGCAGTCGGGGAACAAGATTAGCTAATGAAAAACTGTTTTTT
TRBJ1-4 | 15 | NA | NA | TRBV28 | CASSLSGVANEKLFF | TGTGCCAGCAGTTTATCCGGGGTGGCTAATGAAAAACTGTTTTTT
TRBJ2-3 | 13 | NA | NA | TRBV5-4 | CASSLDNQDTQYF | TGTGCCAGCAGCTTGGACAACCAGGATACGCAGTATTTT
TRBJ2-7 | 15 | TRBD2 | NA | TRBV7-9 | CASSRRTSGSYEQYF | TGTGCCAGCAGCCGTCGAACTAGCGGGAGCTACGAGCAGTACTTC
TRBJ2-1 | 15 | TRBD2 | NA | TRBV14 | CASSPGSGTFNEQFF | TGTGCCAGCAGCCCTGGTAGCGGGACCTTCAATGAGCAGTTCTTC
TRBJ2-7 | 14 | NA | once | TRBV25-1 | CASSELYRAYEQYF | TGTGCCAGCAGTGAATTGTACAGAGCCTACGAGCAGTACTTC
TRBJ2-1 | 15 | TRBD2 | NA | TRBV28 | CASSQGTSGMGEQFF | TGTGCCAGCAGTCAGGGGACTAGCGGGATGGGTGAGCAGTTCTTC
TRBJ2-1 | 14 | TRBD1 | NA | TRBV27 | CASSTGVSYNEQFF | TGTGCCAGCTCAACAGGGGTCTCCTACAATGAGCAGTTCTTC
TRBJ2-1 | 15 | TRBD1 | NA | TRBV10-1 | CASSEGQGAYNEQFF | TGCGCCAGCAGTGAGGGACAGGGAGCCTACAATGAGCAGTTCTTC
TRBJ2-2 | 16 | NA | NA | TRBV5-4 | CASSWMGQGGTGELFF | TGTGCCAGCAGCTGGATGGGGCAGGGGGGTACCGGGGAGCTGTTTTTT
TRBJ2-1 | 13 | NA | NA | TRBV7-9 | CSSSLVEVGEQFF | TGTTCCAGCAGCTTAGTCGAGGTGGGTGAGCAGTTCTTC
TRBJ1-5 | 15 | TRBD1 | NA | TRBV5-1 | CASSLGDRGNQPQHF | TGCGCCAGCAGCTTGGGGGACAGGGGGAATCAGCCCCAGCATTTT
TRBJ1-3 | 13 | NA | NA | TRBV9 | CASSARVGKTIYF | TGTGCCAGCAGCGCCCGGGTAGGCAAAACCATATATTTT
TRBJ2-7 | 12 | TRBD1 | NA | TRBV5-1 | CASSQGVYEQYF | TGCGCCAGCAGCCAGGGGGTTTACGAGCAGTACTTC
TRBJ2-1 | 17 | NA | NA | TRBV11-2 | CASSLPQVLREGDEQFF | TGTGCCAGCAGCTTACCCCAGGTGTTGCGGGAAGGCGATGAGCAGTTCTTC
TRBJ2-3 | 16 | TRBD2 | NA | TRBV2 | CASSDEAGASTDTQYF | TGTGCCAGCAGTGACGAAGCGGGAGCTAGCACAGATACGCAGTATTTT
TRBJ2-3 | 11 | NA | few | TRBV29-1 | CSVTSTDTQYF | TGCAGCGTTACTAGCACAGATACGCAGTATTTT
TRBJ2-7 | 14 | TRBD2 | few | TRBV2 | CASSESLAGMGQYF | TGTGCCAGCAGTGAATCGCTAGCGGGAATGGGGCAGTACTTC
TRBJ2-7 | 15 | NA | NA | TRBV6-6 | CASSYFTRSTNEQYF | TGTGCCAGCAGTTACTTTACTAGGAGTACCAACGAGCAGTACTTC